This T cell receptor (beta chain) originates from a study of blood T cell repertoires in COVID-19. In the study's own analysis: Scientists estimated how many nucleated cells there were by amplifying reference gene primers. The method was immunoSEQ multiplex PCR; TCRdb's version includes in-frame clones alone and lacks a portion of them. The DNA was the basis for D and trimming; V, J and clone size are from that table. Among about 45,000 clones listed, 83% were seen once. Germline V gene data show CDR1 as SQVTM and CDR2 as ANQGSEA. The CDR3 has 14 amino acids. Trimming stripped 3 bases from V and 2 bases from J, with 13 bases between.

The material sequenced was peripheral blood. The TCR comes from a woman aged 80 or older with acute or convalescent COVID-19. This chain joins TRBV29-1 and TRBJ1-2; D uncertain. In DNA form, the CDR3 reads TGCAGCGTTGATGAGCGTGGTTTAAACTATGGCTACACCTTC. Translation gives CSVDERGLNYGYTF. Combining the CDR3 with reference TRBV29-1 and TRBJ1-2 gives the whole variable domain SAVISQKPSRDICQRGTSLTIQCQVDSQVTMMFWYRQQPGQSLTLIATANQGSEATYESGFVIDKFPISRPNLTFSTLTVSNMSPEDSSIYLCSVDERGLNYGYTFGSGTRLTVV.